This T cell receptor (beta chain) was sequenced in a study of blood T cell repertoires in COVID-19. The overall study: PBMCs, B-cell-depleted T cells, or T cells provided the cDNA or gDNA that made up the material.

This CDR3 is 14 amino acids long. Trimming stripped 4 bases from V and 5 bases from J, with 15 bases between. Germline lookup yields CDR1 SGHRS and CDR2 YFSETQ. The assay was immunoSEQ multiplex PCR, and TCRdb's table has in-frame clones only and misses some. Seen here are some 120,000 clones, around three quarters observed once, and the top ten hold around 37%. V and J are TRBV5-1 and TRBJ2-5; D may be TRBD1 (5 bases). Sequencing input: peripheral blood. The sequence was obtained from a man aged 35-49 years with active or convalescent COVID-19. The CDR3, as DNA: TGCGCCAGCAGCCTGCGTGGGGCCTCGGAGACCCAGTACTTC. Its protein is CASSLRGASETQYF.